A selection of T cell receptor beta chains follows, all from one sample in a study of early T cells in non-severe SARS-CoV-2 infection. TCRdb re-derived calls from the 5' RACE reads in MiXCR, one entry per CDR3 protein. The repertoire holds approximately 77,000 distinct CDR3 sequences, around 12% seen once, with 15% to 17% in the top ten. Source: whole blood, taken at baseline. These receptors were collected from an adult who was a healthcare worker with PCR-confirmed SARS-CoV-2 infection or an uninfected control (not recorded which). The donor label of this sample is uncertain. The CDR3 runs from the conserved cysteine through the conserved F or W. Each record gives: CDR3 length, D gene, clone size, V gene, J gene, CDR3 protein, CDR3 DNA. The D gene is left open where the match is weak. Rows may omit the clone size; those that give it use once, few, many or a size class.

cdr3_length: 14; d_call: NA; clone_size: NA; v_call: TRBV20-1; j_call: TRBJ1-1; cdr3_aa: CSARDPRGDTEAFF; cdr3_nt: TGCAGTGCTAGAGATCCCCGAGGCGACACTGAAGCTTTCTTT
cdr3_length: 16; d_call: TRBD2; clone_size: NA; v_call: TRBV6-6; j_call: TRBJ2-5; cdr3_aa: CASTLGTSGGHETQYF; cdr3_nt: TGTGCCAGCACCCTTGGGACTAGCGGGGGGCATGAGACCCAGTACTTC
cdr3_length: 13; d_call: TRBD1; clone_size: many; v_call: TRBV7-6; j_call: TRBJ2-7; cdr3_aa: CASSRTGNYEQYF; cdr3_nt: TGTGCCAGCAGCCGGACAGGGAACTACGAGCAGTACTTC
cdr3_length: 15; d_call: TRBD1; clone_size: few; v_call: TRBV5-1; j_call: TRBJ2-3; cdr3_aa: CASSGTGGSGDTQYF; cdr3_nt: TGCGCCAGCTCCGGGACAGGGGGCTCTGGAGATACGCAGTATTTT
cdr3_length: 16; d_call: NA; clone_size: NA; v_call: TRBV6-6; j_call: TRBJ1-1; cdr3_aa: CASSYGRIDVGTEAFF; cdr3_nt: TGTGCCAGCAGTTACGGGAGGATCGACGTGGGCACTGAAGCTTTCTTT
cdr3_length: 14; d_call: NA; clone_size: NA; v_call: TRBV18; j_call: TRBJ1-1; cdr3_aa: CASSLLDVNTEAFF; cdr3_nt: TGTGCCAGCTCCTTGTTGGACGTGAACACTGAAGCTTTCTTT
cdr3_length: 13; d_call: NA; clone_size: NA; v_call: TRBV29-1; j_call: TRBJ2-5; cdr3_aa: CSVEMTYQETQYF; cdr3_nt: TGCAGCGTTGAGATGACTTACCAAGAGACCCAGTACTTC
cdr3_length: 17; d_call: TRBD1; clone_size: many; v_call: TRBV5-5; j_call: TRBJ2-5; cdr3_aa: CASSGVTRDRAQETQYF; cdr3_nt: TGTGCCAGCAGCGGGGTGACCCGGGACAGGGCGCAAGAGACCCAGTACTTC
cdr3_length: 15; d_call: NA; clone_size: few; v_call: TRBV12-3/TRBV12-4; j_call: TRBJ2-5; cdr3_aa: CASSPGTFLGETQYF; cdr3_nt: TGTGCCAGCAGTCCTGGGACATTTTTAGGAGAGACCCAGTACTTC
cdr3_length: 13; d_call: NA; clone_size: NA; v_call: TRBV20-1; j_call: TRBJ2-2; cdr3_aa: CSARVRLTGELFF; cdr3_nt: TGCAGTGCTAGAGTTAGGTTAACCGGGGAGCTGTTTTTT
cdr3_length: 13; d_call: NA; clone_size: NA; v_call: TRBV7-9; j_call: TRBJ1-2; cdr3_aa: CASSLGRRYGYTF; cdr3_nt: TGTGCCAGCAGCTTAGGCAGGAGATATGGCTACACCTTC
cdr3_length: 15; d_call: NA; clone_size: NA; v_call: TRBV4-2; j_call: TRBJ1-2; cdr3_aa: CASSQGQGEHYGYTF; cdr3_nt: TGTGCCAGCAGCCAAGGCCAAGGGGAGCACTATGGCTACACCTTC
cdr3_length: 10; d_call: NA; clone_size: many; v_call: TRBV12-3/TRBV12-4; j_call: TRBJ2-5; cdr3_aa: CASSLGAQYF; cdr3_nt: TGTGCCAGCAGTTTAGGGGCCCAGTACTTC
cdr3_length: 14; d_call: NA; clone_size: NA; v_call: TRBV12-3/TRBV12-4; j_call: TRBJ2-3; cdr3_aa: CASSSSRSTDTQYF; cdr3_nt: TGTGCCAGCAGCAGCTCACGCAGCACAGATACGCAGTATTTT
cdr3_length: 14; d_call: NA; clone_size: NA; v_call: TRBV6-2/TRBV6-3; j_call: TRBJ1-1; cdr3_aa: CASSWGTRGTEAFF; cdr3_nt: TGTGCCAGCAGTTGGGGGACACGGGGGACTGAAGCTTTCTTT
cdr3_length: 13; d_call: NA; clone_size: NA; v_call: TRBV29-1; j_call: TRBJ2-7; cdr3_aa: CSAVLGTSYEQYF; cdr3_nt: TGCAGCGCTGTCCTCGGGACCTCCTACGAGCAGTACTTC
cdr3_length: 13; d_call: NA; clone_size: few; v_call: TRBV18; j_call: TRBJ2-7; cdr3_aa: CASSAGPLTEQYF; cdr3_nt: TGTGCCAGCTCCGCAGGACCCCTAACCGAGCAGTACTTC
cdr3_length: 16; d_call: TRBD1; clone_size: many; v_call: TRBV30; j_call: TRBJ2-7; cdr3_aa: CAWSVWGTGLSYEQYF; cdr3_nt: TGTGCCTGGAGTGTATGGGGGACAGGCCTGTCCTACGAGCAGTACTTC
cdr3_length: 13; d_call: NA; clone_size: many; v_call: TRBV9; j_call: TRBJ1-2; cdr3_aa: CASSPGRADGYTF; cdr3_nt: TGTGCCAGCAGCCCAGGAAGGGCGGATGGCTACACCTTC
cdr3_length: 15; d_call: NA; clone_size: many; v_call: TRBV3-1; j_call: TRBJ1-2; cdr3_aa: CASSQDWGRGGGYTF; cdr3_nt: TGTGCCAGCAGCCAAGATTGGGGCAGGGGAGGCGGCTACACCTTC
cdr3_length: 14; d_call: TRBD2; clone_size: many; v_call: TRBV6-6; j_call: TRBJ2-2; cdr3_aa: CASIYLAGFGELFF; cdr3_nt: TGTGCCAGCATCTACCTAGCGGGGTTCGGGGAGCTGTTTTTT
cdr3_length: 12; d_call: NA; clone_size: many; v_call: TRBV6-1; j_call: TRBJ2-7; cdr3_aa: CASRSGTYEQYF; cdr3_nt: TGTGCCAGCAGAAGCGGAACCTACGAGCAGTACTTC